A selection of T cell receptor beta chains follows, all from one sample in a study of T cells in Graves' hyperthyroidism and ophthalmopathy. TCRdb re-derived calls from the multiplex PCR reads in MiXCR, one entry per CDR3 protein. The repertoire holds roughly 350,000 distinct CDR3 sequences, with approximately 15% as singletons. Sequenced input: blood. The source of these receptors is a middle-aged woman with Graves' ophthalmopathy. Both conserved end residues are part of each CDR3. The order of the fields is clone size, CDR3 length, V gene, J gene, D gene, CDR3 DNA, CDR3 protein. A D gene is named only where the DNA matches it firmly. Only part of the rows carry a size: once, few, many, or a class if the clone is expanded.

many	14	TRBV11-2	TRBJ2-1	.	TGTGCCAGCAGCCCCCGAAGACGGTACAATGAGCAGTTCTTC	CASSPRRRYNEQFF
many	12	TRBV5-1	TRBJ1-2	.	TGCGCCAGCAGCCCCGGGACTGCTGGCTACACCTTC	CASSPGTAGYTF
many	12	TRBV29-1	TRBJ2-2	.	TGCAGCGTTCCCCACGGGACCGGGGAGCTGTTTTTT	CSVPHGTGELFF
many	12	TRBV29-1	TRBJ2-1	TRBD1	TGCAGCGGTAGACAGGGGGCGGGTGAGCAGTTCTTC	CSGRQGAGEQFF
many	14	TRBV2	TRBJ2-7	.	TGTGCCAGCAGGGACAGCGAAAGCTCCTACGAGCAGTACTTC	CASRDSESSYEQYF
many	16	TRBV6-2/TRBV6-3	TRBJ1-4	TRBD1	TGTGCCAGCAGGAAGGACAGGATTGCAACTAATGAAAAACTGTTTTTT	CASRKDRIATNEKLFF
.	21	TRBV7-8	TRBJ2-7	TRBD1	TGTGCCAGCAGCCAAGGTATCGACAGGGGACGGTCCTCGTCGGCGATTTACGAGCAGTACTTC	CASSQGIDRGRSSSAIYEQYF
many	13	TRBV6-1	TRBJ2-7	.	TGTGCCAGCAGTGAGGAATACCCCTACGAGCAGTACTTC	CASSEEYPYEQYF
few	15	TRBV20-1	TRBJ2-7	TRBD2	TGCAGTGCTAGGGGGGGACTAGAGAAGGGCTACGAGCAGTACTTC	CSARGGLEKGYEQYF
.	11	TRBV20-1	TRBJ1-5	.	TGCAGTGCTAGAGATGGTCAGCCCCAGCATTTT	CSARDGQPQHF
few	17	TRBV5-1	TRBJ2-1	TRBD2	TGCGCCAGCAGCTCGGGACTAGCGGGGGTATCCTACAATGAGCAGTTCTTC	CASSSGLAGVSYNEQFF